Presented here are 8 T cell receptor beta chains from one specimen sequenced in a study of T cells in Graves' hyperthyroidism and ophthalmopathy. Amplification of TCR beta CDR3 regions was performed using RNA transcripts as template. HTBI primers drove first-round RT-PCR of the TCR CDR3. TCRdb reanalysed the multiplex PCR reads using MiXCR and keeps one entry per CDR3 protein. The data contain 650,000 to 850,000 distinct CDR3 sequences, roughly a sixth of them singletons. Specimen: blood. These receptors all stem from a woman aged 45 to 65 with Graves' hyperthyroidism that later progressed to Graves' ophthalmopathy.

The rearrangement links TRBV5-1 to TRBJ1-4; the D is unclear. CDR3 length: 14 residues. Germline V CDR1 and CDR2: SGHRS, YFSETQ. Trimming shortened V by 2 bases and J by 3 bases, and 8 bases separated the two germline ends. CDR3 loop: CASSFVPANEKLFF. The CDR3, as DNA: TGCGCCAGCAGCTTTGTACCAGCTAATGAAAAACTGTTTTTT.

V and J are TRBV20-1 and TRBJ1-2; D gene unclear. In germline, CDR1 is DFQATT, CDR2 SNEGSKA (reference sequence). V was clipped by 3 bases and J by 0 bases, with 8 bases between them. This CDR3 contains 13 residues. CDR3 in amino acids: CSARGMPNYGYTF. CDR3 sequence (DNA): TGCAGTGCTAGGGGGATGCCTAACTATGGCTACACCTTC.

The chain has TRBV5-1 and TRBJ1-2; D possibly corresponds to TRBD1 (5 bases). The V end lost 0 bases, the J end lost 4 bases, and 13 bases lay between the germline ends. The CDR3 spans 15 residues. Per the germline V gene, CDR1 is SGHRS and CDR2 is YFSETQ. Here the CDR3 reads CASSLAGAAGYGYTF. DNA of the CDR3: TGCGCCAGCAGCTTGGCCGGGGCAGCAGGCTATGGCTACACCTTC.

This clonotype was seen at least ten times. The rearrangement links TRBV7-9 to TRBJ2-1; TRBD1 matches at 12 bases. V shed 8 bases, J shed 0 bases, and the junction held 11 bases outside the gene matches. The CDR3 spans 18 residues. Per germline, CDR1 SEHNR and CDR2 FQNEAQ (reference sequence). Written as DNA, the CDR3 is TGTGCCAGCGTGCCCGGGACAGGGGGCGCGGGCTCCTACAATGAGCAGTTCTTC. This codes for CASVPGTGGAGSYNEQFF.

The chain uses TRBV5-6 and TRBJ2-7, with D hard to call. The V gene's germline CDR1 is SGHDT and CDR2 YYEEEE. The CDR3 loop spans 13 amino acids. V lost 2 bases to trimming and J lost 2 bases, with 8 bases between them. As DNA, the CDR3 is TGTGCCAGCAGCTTCTCCCAAGCCTACGAGCAGTACTTC. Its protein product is CASSFSQAYEQYF.

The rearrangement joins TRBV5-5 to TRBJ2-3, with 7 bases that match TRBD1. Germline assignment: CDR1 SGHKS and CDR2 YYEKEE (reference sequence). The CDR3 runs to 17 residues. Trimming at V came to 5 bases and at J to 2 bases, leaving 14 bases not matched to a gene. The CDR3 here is CASSTGTAPIHTDTQYF. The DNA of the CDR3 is TGTGCCAGCAGTACAGGGACAGCACCGATTCACACAGATACGCAGTATTTT.

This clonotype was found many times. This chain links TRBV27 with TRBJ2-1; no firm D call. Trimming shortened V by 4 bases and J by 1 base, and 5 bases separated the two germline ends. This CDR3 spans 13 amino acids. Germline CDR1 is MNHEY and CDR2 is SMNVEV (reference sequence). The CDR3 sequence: CASSWGSYNEQFF. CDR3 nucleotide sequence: TGTGCCAGCAGTTGGGGTTCCTACAATGAGCAGTTCTTC.

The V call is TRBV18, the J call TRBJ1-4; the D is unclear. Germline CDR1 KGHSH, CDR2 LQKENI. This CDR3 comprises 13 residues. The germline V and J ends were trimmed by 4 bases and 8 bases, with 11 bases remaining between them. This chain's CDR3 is CASSRKAFEKLFF. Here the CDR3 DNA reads TGTGCCAGCTCACGGAAGGCTTTCGAAAAACTGTTTTTT. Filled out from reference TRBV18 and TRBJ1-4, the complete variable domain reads NAGVMQNPRHLVRRRGQEARLRCSPMKGHSHVYWYRQLPEEGLKFMVYLQKENIIDESGMPKERFSAEFPKEGPSILRIQQVVRGDSAAYFCASSRKAFEKLFFGSGTQLSVL.